The next 28 T cell receptor beta chains were all read from a single sample in a study of shared T cell receptors in the human thymus. Some clones are missing from TCRdb's copy, which holds only in-frame ones; the method was immunoSEQ multiplex PCR. The sample has about 380,000 clones; 95% are singletons. The sample comprised thymocytes. These TCRs come from a human donor.

The V call is TRBV15, the J call TRBJ2-7, with no clear D. CDR1 is LNHNV, CDR2 YYDKDF, per germline (reference sequence). Trimming cost V 3 bases and J 2 bases, with 20 bases left between them. This CDR3 has 17 residues. CDR3 sequence reads: CATSRTSAPPKTYEQYF. CDR3 nucleotides: TGTGCCACCAGCAGGACCTCTGCTCCACCAAAGACCTACGAGCAGTACTTC.

The chain is built from TRBV10-1 and TRBJ2-3; TRBD1 matches at 8 bases. CDR1 is WNHNN, CDR2 SYGVQD, per germline (reference sequence). The J segment lost 2 bases and the V segment lost 6 bases, leaving 16 bases of the junction unmatched. CDR3 length equals 18 residues. CDR3 region: CASSPARDRFHSTDTQYF. CDR3 sequence (DNA): TGCGCCAGCAGCCCCGCCAGGGACAGGTTCCACTCCACAGATACGCAGTATTTT.

The rearrangement joins TRBV15 to TRBJ1-4; the D gene is possibly TRBD1 (5 bases). Trimming stripped 5 bases from V and 0 bases from J, with 28 bases between. CDR3 length: 21 amino acids. The germline V gene encodes CDR1 LNHNV and CDR2 YYDKDF (reference sequence). CDR3 loop: CATSHQGNTATRVATNEKLFF. CDR3 nucleotide sequence: TGTGCCACCAGCCACCAGGGTAATACCGCGACAAGAGTTGCAACTAATGAAAAACTGTTTTTT.

This chain connects TRBV5-1 to TRBJ2-5, with D perhaps matching TRBD1 (5 bases). This CDR3 spans 16 amino acids. Trimming took off 1 base at V and 2 bases at J, with 15 bases between the two ends. CDR1 is SGHRS, CDR2 YFSETQ, per germline. CDR3 sequence reads: CASSLRPRVQQETQYF. CDR3 sequence (DNA): TGCGCCAGCAGCTTGAGGCCCAGGGTTCAACAAGAGACCCAGTACTTC.

This chain uses TRBV4-3 with TRBJ1-3; tentatively, D is TRBD1 (6 bases). Germline V gene data show CDR1 as LGHNA and CDR2 as YSLEER. There are 16 residues in the CDR3. Trimming cost V 5 bases and J 0 bases, with 14 bases left between them. For the CDR3, the DNA is TGCGCCAGCAGCGGCCCGGGACATCGCTCTGGAAACACCATATATTTT. Translation gives CASSGPGHRSGNTIYF.

In this sample, this clone turned up a few times. The chain is built from TRBV5-4 and TRBJ2-4, with D perhaps assigned TRBD1 or TRBD2 (6 bases each). Between the trimmed V and J ends, which lost 3 bases and 1 base, there was a span of 17 bases. Germline V CDR1 and CDR2: SGHNT, YYREEE (reference sequence). The CDR3 has 17 amino acids. CDR3 bases: TGTGCCAGCAGCTCCTTTGTGGGGGCGGGGGCCAAAAACATTCAGTACTTC. Amino acid sequence: CASSSFVGAGAKNIQYF.

The chain couples TRBV4-2 to TRBJ2-7, with TRBD2 matching over 12 bases. There are 15 residues in the CDR3. CDR1 is LGHNA and CDR2 is YNFKEQ in the germline V gene. V dropped 3 bases and J dropped 1; count of bases not matched to a gene: 1. The CDR3 DNA is TGTGCCAGCAGCCAGACTAGCGGGAGTTCCTACGAGCAGTACTTC. It is translated as CASSQTSGSSYEQYF.

This chain connects TRBV29-1 to TRBJ2-1; 9 bases are shared with TRBD1. Germline values: CDR1 SQVTM, CDR2 ANQGSEA. J lost 4 bases, V lost 3 bases, and 10 bases had no gene match. The CDR3 extends over 16 amino acids. Written as DNA, the CDR3 is TGCAGCGTTGACCACCCCCGGGACAGGGAATACAATGAGCAGTTCTTC. This translates into CSVDHPRDREYNEQFF.

The V gene is TRBV28, the J gene TRBJ2-7, with a tentative D call TRBD1 (6 bases). CDR1 is MDHEN, CDR2 SYDVKM, per germline. Trimming took off 7 bases at V and 4 bases at J, with 17 bases between the two ends. This CDR3 contains 14 residues. CDR3: CASTMDRRKYEQYF. The CDR3 coding sequence is TGTGCCAGCACCATGGACAGAAGAAAGTACGAGCAGTACTTC.

The chain couples TRBV25-1 to TRBJ2-7; no clear D gene. From germline, CDR1 is MGHDK and CDR2 SYGVNS. V was cut by 3 bases and J by 2 bases, with 14 bases left in between. The CDR3 sequence is 15 residues long. DNA of the CDR3: TGTGCCAGCAGTGATAGAGGTCGGAGCGCCTACGAGCAGTACTTC. It codes for CASSDRGRSAYEQYF.

This clone was detected once. CDR3 sequence reads: CASSLSHRGDTEAFF. CDR3 coding DNA: TGCGCCAGCAGCTTGTCTCACAGGGGGGACACTGAAGCTTTCTTT. V is TRBV5-1 and J is TRBJ1-1; 8 nucleotides align to TRBD1. CDR1 and CDR2 (germline): SGHRS, YFSETQ. This CDR3 has 15 residues. The V segment lost 1 base and the J segment 3 bases; nucleotides outside the gene matches: 5.

For the CDR3, the DNA is TGTGCCAGCAGTTACTTCTGGGGCTACGAGCAGTACTTC. Its protein is CASSYFWGYEQYF. The chain joins TRBV6-5 to TRBJ2-7; unclear D gene. V was shortened by 1 base and J by 3 bases, with 7 bases between the two germline ends. CDR1 MNHEY and CDR2 SVGAGI come from the germline V gene. This CDR3 contains 13 residues.

The V gene is TRBV28, the J gene TRBJ2-1; 8 positions agree with TRBD2. CDR1 MDHEN and CDR2 SYDVKM come from the germline V gene. Trimming removed 8 bases from V and 4 bases from J; junction bases left unmatched: 13. The CDR3 length is 16 residues. DNA of the CDR3: TGTGCCAGCGGACGTAGCGGGACCGGGAATTACAATGAGCAGTTCTTC. Protein sequence: CASGRSGTGNYNEQFF.

Only one count was recorded for this clone. CDR3 sequence reads: CASSLEAAASLISYGYTF. The CDR3 DNA reads as TGTGCCAGCAGCTTGGAAGCGGCAGCCTCACTAATAAGCTATGGCTACACCTTC. V usage is TRBV5-6 and J usage is TRBJ1-2; no firm D call. Germline CDR1 reads SGHDT; CDR2 reads YYEEEE. This CDR3 has 18 amino acids. The V and J ends lost 0 bases and 4 bases respectively, with 22 bases between them.

In nucleotides, the CDR3 is TGTGCCAGTAGTAAGTTACAGGGGGCCTCCTACAATGAGCAGTTCTTC. It is translated as CASSKLQGASYNEQFF. The rearrangement uses TRBV28 and TRBJ2-1; 9 bases are shared with TRBD1. Per the germline V gene, CDR1 is MDHEN and CDR2 is SYDVKM. This CDR3 spans 16 amino acids. V lost 9 bases, J lost 0 bases, and 9 bases stayed unmatched. Filled out from reference TRBV28 and TRBJ2-1, the complete variable domain reads DVKVTQSSRYLVKRTGEKVFLECVQDMDHENMFWYRQDPGLGLRLIYFSYDVKMKEKGDIPEGYSVSREKKERFSLILESASTNQTSMYLCASSKLQGASYNEQFFGPGTRLTVL.

This rearrangement joins TRBV18 to TRBJ2-7; 8 bases fit TRBD1. The CDR3 has 15 residues. Per the germline V gene, CDR1 is KGHSH and CDR2 is LQKENI. The V gene end was trimmed by 1 base and the J gene end by 3 bases; junction bases not matched to a gene: 5. The DNA for the CDR3 is TGTGCCAGCTCACCACTGCAGGGGGCTTTCTACGAGCAGTACTTC. As protein: CASSPLQGAFYEQYF. Variable domain in full (rest from reference TRBV18 and TRBJ2-7): NAGVMQNPRHLVRRRGQEARLRCSPMKGHSHVYWYRQLPEEGLKFMVYLQKENIIDESGMPKERFSAEFPKEGPSILRIQQVVRGDSAAYFCASSPLQGAFYEQYFGPGTRLTVT.

This clone was seen only once. The chain uses TRBV27 and TRBJ2-1; 7 bases are shared with TRBD2. This CDR3 is 17 amino acids long. CDR1 is MNHEY, CDR2 SMNVEV, per germline (reference sequence). With V trimmed by 3 bases and J by 2 bases, 10 bases remained unmatched. The CDR3 here is CASSLLASGSTYNEQFF. The CDR3 DNA is TGTGCCAGCAGTTTGCTGGCTAGCGGTAGCACCTACAATGAGCAGTTCTTC.

The CDR3 coding sequence is TGCGCCAGCAGCCCCTCATCAGCAACTAATGAAAAACTGTTTTTT. Residues: CASSPSSATNEKLFF. This chain uses TRBV5-1 with TRBJ1-4; D uncertain. Germline CDR1 is SGHRS and CDR2 is YFSETQ. The CDR3 is made up of 15 amino acids. The V end lost 4 bases, the J end lost 0 bases, and 10 bases lay between the germline ends.

The gene calls are TRBV27 and TRBJ2-7, with TRBD1 as a possible D gene (5 bases). From germline, CDR1 is MNHEY and CDR2 SMNVEV (reference sequence). The V gene lost 5 bases and the J gene lost 2 bases, with 19 bases spanning the gap. This CDR3 is built from 16 residues. The CDR3, as DNA: TGTGCCAGCAGTCCGATAGTACGACAGAGTCCCTACGAGCAGTACTTC. It yields the protein CASSPIVRQSPYEQYF.

V gene TRBV19 combines with J gene TRBJ2-3; D is unclear. Trimming took 4 bases from V and 7 from J, leaving 9 bases between them. There are 12 residues in the CDR3. Germline CDR1 and CDR2: LNHDA and SQIVND (reference sequence). The CDR3: CASSTSSNTQYF. As DNA, the CDR3 is TGTGCCAGTAGTACGTCTTCTAATACGCAGTATTTT.

The chain employs TRBV28 and TRBJ1-5; a possible D gene is TRBD1 (5 bases). V was cut by 7 bases and J by 5 bases, with 18 bases left in between. The CDR3 totals 15 residues. CDR1 MDHEN and CDR2 SYDVKM come from the germline V gene. CDR3: CASTGLRTIYQPQHF. Written as DNA, the CDR3 is TGTGCCAGCACGGGTCTTCGGACAATCTATCAGCCCCAGCATTTT.

The rearrangement links TRBV7-3 to TRBJ2-7, with D perhaps matching TRBD2 (5 bases). The V end lost 3 bases, the J end lost 0 bases, and 15 bases lay between the germline ends. This CDR3 region has 16 residues. Germline CDR1 is SGHTA and CDR2 is FQGTGA. CDR3 residues: CASSFPPGSSSYEQYF. The CDR3 DNA reads as TGTGCCAGCAGCTTCCCCCCGGGGTCCAGCTCCTACGAGCAGTACTTC.

This chain links TRBV27 with TRBJ2-3; perhaps TRBD2 as D (7 bases). Germline CDR1 and CDR2: MNHEY and SMNVEV (reference sequence). Trimming took 3 bases from V and 5 from J, leaving 12 bases between them. CDR3 length equals 14 residues. In DNA form, the CDR3 reads TGTGCCAGCAGTTTCTGGGGGGGGCGAGATACGCAGTATTTT. Amino acid sequence: CASSFWGGRDTQYF.

The chain has TRBV5-6 and TRBJ2-3, with 9 positions matching TRBD2. With 4 bases clipped from V and 2 bases from J, the junction kept 5 bases outside the gene matches. Germline CDR1 reads SGHDT; CDR2 reads YYEEEE. The CDR3 totals 15 residues. CDR3 loop: CASSKRTSATDTQYF. The CDR3 DNA is TGTGCCAGCAGCAAACGGACTAGCGCCACAGATACGCAGTATTTT.

This clone was picked up one time. CDR3 sequence: CASSARTSVYTDTQYF. The DNA of the CDR3 is TGTGCCAGCAGCGCAAGGACTAGCGTCTACACAGATACGCAGTATTTT. J is TRBJ2-3 and V is TRBV9, with 9 bases identical to TRBD2. V shed 3 bases, J shed 2 bases, and the junction held 7 bases outside the gene matches. The CDR3 runs to 16 residues. Germline V CDR1 and CDR2: SGDLS, YYNGEE.

The rearrangement joins TRBV5-1 to TRBJ1-4; possibly TRBD1 for D (6 bases). V was cut by 3 bases and J by 0 bases, with 15 bases left in between. The germline V gene has CDR1 SGHRS and CDR2 YFSETQ. This CDR3 region has 17 residues. The CDR3 nucleotides read TGCGCCAGCAGCTCACCGGGACACAGCGCAACTAATGAAAAACTGTTTTTT. The encoded protein is CASSSPGHSATNEKLFF.

The J gene is TRBJ2-7, the V gene TRBV2, with D maybe TRBD2 (5 bases). Trimming shortened V by 7 bases and J by 7 bases, and 26 bases separated the two germline ends. The CDR3 covers 16 residues. Germline V gene data show CDR1 as SNHLY and CDR2 as FYNNEI. The CDR3 here is CASTGMAALPRGEQYF. In nucleotides, the CDR3 is TGTGCCAGCACCGGGATGGCGGCTCTGCCTCGAGGAGAGCAGTACTTC.

J is TRBJ2-3 and V is TRBV5-1, with D possibly being TRBD1 (6 bases). The CDR3 covers 18 residues. V lost 4 bases, J lost 5 bases, and 26 bases lay in between. From germline, CDR1 is SGHRS and CDR2 YFSETQ. The CDR3, as DNA: TGCGCCAGCAGCCCAGGGGCCGAGGGGCCTCTCTCCGGAGATACGCAGTATTTT. Its protein is CASSPGAEGPLSGDTQYF.